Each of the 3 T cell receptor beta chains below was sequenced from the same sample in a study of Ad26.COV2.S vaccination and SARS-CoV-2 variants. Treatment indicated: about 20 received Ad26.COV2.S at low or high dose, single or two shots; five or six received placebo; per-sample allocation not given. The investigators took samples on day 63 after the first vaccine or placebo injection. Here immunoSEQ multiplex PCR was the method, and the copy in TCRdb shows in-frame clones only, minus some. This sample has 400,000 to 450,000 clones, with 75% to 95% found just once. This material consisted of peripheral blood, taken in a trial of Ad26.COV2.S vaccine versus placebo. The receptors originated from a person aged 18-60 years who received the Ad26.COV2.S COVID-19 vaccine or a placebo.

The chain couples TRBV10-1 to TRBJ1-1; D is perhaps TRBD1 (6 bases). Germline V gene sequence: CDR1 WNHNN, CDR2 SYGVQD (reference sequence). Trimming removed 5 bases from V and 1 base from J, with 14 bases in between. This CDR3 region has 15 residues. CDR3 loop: CASSRRRDKNTEAFF. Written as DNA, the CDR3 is TGCGCCAGCAGTCGCCGACGGGACAAGAACACTGAAGCTTTCTTT.

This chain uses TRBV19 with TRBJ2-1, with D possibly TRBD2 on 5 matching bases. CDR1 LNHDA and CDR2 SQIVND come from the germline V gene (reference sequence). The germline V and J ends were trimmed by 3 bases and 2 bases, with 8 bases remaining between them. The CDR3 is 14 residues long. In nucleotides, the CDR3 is TGTGCCAGTAGTATGACTAATGCCTACAATGAGCAGTTCTTC. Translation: CASSMTNAYNEQFF.

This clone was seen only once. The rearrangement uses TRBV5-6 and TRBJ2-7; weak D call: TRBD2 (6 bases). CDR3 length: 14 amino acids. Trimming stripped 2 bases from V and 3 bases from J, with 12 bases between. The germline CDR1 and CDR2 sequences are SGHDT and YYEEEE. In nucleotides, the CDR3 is TGTGCCAGCAGCTTTTCTAGCGAGGGCTACGAGCAGTACTTC. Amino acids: CASSFSSEGYEQYF.